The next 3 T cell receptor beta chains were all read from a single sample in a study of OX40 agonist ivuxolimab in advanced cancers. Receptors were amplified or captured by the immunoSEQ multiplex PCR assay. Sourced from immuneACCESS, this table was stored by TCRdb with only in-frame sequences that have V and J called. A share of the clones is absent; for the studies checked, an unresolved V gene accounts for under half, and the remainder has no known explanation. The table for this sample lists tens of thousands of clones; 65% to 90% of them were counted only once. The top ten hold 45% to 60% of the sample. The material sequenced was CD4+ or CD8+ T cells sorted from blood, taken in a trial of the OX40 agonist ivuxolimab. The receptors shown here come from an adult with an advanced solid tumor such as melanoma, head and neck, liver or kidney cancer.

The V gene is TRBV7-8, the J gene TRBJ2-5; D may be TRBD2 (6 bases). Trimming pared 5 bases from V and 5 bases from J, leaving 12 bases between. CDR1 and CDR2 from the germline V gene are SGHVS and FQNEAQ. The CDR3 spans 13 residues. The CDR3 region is CASSRDFPETQYF. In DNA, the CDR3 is TGTGCCAGCAGCCGGGACTTTCCGGAGACCCAGTACTTC.

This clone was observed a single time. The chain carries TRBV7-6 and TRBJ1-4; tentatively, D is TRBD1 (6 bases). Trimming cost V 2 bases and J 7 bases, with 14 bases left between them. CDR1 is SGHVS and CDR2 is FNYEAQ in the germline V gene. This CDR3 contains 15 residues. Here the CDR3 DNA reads TGTGCCAGCAGCTTAATGGGGGGCGAGAGTGAAAAACTGTTTTTT. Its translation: CASSLMGGESEKLFF.

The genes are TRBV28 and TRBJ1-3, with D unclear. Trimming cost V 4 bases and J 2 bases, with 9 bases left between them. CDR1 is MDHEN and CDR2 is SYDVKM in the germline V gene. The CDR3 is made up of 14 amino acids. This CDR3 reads CASSSLIAGNTIYF. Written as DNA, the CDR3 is TGTGCCAGCAGTTCCCTAATAGCTGGAAACACCATATATTTT.